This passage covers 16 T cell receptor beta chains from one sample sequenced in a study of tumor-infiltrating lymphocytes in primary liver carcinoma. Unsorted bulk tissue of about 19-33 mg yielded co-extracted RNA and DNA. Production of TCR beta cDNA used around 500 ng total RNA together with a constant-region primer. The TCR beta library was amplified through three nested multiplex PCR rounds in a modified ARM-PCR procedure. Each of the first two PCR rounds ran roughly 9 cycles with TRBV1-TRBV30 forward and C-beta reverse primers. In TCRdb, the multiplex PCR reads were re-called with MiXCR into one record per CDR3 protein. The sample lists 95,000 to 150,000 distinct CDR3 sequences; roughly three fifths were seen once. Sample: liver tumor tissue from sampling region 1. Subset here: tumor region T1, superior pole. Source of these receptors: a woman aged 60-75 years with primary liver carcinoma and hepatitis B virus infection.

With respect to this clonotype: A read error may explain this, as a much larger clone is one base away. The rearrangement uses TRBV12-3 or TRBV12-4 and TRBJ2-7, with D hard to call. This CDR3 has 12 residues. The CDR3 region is CVSSLPLYEQYF. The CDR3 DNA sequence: TGTGTCAGCAGTTTGCCCTTGTACGAGCAGTACTTC.

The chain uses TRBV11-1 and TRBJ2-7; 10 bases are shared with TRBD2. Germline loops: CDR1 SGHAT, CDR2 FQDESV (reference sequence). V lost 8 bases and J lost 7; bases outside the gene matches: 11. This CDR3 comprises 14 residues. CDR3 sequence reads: CASSRVAGGTEQYF. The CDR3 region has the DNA TGTGCCAGCTCCCGAGTAGCGGGAGGTACTGAGCAGTACTTC.

CDR3 residues: CASGARERVYGQFF. The CDR3 DNA reads as TGTGCCAGCGGCGCTCGGGAGAGGGTATACGGGCAGTTCTTC. The J gene is TRBJ2-1, the V gene TRBV11-3, with D possibly being TRBD2 (6 bases). The CDR3 runs to 14 residues. The germline V gene has CDR1 SGHNT and CDR2 YENEEA. V was shortened by 8 bases and J by 12 bases, with 23 bases between the two germline ends.

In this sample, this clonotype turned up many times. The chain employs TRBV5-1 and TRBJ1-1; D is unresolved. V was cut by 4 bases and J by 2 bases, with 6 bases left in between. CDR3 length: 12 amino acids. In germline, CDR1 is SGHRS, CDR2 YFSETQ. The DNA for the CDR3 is TGCGCCAGCAGCGACGTCAACACTGAAGCTTTCTTT. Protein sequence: CASSDVNTEAFF.

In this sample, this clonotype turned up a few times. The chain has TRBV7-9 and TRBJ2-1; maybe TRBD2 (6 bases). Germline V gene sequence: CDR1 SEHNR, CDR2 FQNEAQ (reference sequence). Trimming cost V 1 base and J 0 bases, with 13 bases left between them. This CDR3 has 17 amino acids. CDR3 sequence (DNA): TGTGCCAGCAGCTTAGGGAGCGGAGGGAGCTCCTACAATGAGCAGTTCTTC. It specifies CASSLGSGGSSYNEQFF.

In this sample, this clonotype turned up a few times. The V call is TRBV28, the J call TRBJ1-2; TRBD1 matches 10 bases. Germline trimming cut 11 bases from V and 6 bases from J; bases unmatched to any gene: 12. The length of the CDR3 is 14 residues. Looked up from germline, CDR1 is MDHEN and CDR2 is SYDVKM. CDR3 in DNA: TGTGCCGGATTTAAAACGGGACAGGGGAATGGCTACACCTTC. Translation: CAGFKTGQGNGYTF.

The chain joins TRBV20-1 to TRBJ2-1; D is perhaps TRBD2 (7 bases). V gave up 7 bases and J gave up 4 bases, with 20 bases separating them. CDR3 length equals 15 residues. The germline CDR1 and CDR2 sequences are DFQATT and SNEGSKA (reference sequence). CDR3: CSVLRGRAAYNEQFF. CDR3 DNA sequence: TGCAGTGTTCTTAGGGGGAGGGCCGCGTACAATGAGCAGTTCTTC.

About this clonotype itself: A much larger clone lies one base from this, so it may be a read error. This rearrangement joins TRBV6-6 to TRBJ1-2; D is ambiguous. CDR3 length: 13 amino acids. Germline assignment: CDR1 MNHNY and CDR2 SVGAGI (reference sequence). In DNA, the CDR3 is TGTGCCAGCAGTAGACATTCTAACTATGTCTACACCTTC. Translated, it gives CASSRHSNYVYTF.

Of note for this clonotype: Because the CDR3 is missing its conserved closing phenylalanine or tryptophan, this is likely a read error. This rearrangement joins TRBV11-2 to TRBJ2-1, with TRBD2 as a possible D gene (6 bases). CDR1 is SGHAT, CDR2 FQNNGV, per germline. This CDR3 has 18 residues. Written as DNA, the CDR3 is TGTGCCAGCAGCTTAGGTGGTAGCGGTAGACTTAAATACAATGGGCAGTTCTTG. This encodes CASSLGGSGRLKYNGQFL.

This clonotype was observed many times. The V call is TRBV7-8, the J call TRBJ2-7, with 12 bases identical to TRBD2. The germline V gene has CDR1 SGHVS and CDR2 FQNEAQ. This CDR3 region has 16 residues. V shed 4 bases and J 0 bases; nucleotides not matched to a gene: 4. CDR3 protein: CASSSTSGRHSYEQYF. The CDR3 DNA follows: TGTGCCAGCAGCTCTACTAGCGGGAGGCACTCCTACGAGCAGTACTTC.

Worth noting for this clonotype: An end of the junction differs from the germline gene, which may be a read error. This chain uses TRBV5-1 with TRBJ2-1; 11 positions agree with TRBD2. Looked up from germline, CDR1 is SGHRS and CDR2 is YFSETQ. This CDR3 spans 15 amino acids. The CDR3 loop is CASNLVLAGGSEQFF. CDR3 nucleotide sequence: TGCGCCAGCAACTTGGTGTTAGCGGGAGGGAGTGAGCAGTTCTTC.

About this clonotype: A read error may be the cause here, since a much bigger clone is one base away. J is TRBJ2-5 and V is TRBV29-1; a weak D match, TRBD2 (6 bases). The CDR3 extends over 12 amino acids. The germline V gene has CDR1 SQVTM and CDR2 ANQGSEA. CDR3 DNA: TGCAGCGTTGCGAGTAGCGGCGAGACCCGGTACTTC. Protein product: CSVASSGETRYF. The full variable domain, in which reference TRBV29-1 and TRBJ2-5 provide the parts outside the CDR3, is SAVISQKPSRDICQRGTSLTIQCQVDSQVTMMFWYRQQPGQSLTLIATANQGSEATYESGFVIDKFPISRPNLTFSTLTVSNMSPEDSSIYLCSVASSGETRYFGPGTRLLVL.

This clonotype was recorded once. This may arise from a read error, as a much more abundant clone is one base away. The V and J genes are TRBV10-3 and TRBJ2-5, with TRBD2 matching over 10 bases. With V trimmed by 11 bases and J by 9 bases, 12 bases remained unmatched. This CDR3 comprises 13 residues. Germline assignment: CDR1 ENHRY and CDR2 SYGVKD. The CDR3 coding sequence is TGTGCCGCAGTAGAGCGGGAGGGGGAGGCCCAGTACTTC. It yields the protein CAAVEREGEAQYF.

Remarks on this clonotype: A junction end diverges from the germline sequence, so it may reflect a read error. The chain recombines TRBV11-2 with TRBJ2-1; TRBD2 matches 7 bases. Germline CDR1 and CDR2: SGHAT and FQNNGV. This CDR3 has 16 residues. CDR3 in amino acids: CTSSPGLADVYNEQFF. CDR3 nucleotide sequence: TGTACCAGCAGCCCCGGGCTAGCGGACGTTTACAATGAGCAGTTCTTC.

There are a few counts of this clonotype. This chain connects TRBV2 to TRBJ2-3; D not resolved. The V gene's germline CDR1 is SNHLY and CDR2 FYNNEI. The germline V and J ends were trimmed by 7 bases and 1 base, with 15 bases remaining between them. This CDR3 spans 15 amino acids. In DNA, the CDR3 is TGTGCCAGCAAACTGGGGAAGGCGGGCACAGATACGCAGTATTTT. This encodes CASKLGKAGTDTQYF.

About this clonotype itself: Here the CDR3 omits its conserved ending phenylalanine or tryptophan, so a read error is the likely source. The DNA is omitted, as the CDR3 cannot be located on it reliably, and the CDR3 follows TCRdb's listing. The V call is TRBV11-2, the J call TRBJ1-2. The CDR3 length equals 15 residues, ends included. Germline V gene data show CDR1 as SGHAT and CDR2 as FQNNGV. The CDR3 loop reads CASSLDRVDAYGHTI.